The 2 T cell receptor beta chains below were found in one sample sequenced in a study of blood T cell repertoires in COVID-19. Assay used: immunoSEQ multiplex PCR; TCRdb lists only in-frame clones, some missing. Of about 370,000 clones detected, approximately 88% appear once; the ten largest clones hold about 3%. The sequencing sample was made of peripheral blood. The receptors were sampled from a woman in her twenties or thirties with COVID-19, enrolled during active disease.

The chain's CDR3 is CASSLGLGGSTTDTQYF. As DNA, the CDR3 is TGTGCCAGCAGCTTAGGCCTTGGCGGGAGCACTACAGATACGCAGTATTTT. The chain is built from TRBV13 and TRBJ2-3; TRBD2 aligns across 7 bases. The CDR3 spans 17 residues. Trimming took 0 bases from V and 3 from J; bases not matched to a gene: 9. The germline CDR1 and CDR2 sequences are PRHDT and FYEKMQ (reference sequence).

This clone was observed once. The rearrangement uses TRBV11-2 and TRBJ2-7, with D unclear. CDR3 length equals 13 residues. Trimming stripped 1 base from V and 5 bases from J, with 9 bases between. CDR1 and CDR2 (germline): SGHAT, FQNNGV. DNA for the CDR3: TGTGCCAGCAGCTTAGGGCAGGCTAACGAGCAGTACTTC. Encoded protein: CASSLGQANEQYF.